This is a list of T cell receptor beta chains from one sample in a study of blood T cell repertoires in COVID-19. Here immunoSEQ multiplex PCR was the method, and the copy in TCRdb shows in-frame clones only, minus some. The sample carries tens of thousands of clones, around 84% recorded once. The sample was peripheral blood. These receptor sequences come from a man aged 55-75 years with acute or convalescent COVID-19. Both conserved end residues are part of each CDR3. Each record gives: D gene, J gene, V gene, clone size, CDR3 protein, CDR3 DNA. The D gene is left open where the match is weak. Clone size is stated in some rows and not others, as once, few, many or a class when expanded.

D: -
J: TRBJ1-4
V: TRBV7-2
size: -
CDR3: CASGEQAKREKLFF
DNA: TGTGCCAGCGGGGAACAGGCGAAGCGTGAAAAACTGTTTTTT

D: -
J: TRBJ2-3
V: TRBV2
size: -
CDR3: CASIPWGVNTDTQYF
DNA: TGTGCCAGCATCCCCTGGGGGGTTAACACAGATACGCAGTATTTT

D: -
J: TRBJ2-2
V: TRBV14
size: -
CDR3: CASSRSGWTGELFF
DNA: TGTGCCAGCAGCCGTTCGGGGTGGACCGGGGAGCTGTTTTTT

D: -
J: TRBJ1-1
V: TRBV25-1
size: -
CDR3: CASSEYGGSGTEAFF
DNA: TGTGCCAGCAGTGAATATGGGGGGTCGGGCACTGAAGCTTTCTTT

D: -
J: TRBJ1-5
V: TRBV19
size: once
CDR3: CASSITGPNQPQHF
DNA: TGTGCCAGTAGTATAACAGGGCCAAATCAGCCCCAGCATTTT

D: -
J: TRBJ2-3
V: TRBV19
size: -
CDR3: CAGSDGVTDTQYF
DNA: TGTGCCGGGTCAGACGGGGTAACCGATACGCAGTATTTT

D: -
J: TRBJ2-1
V: TRBV19
size: -
CDR3: CASSPLDRQPLGQFF
DNA: TGTGCCAGTAGCCCCCTGGATCGACAGCCTCTGGGGCAGTTCTTC

D: -
J: TRBJ1-1
V: TRBV29-1
size: -
CDR3: CSVETDRNTEAFF
DNA: TGCAGCGTCGAAACGGACAGGAACACTGAAGCTTTCTTT

D: -
J: TRBJ1-5
V: TRBV27
size: -
CDR3: CASSSVKRDDSNQPQHF
DNA: TGTGCCAGCAGTTCAGTTAAGAGGGATGATAGCAATCAGCCCCAGCATTTT

D: -
J: TRBJ1-1
V: TRBV28
size: once
CDR3: CASCPSDRTNTEAFF
DNA: TGTGCCAGTTGCCCTAGTGACAGAACGAACACTGAAGCTTTCTTT

D: TRBD2
J: TRBJ2-3
V: TRBV11-2
size: -
CDR3: CASSLGFSGGTDTQYF
DNA: TGTGCCAGCAGCTTAGGGTTTAGCGGGGGCACAGATACGCAGTATTTT

D: -
J: TRBJ2-5
V: TRBV2
size: -
CDR3: CASSGVGGPLETQYF
DNA: TGTGCCAGCAGTGGAGTGGGGGGGCCTTTGGAGACCCAGTACTTC

D: -
J: TRBJ2-6
V: TRBV7-9
size: -
CDR3: CASSQSFSGPSGANVLTF
DNA: TGTGCCAGCAGCCAGAGTTTCAGCGGCCCCTCTGGGGCCAACGTCCTGACTTTC

D: -
J: TRBJ2-6
V: TRBV5-1
size: -
CDR3: CASSLAQFSGANVLTF
DNA: TGCGCCAGCAGCTTGGCCCAGTTCTCTGGGGCCAACGTCCTGACTTTC

D: TRBD2
J: TRBJ2-2
V: TRBV6-4
size: -
CDR3: CASRRLAGDVGELFF
DNA: TGTGCCAGCAGGAGACTAGCGGGAGATGTGGGGGAGCTGTTTTTT

D: TRBD1
J: TRBJ1-2
V: TRBV5-6
size: -
CDR3: CASSLYRGNYGYTF
DNA: TGTGCCAGCAGCTTGTACAGGGGAAACTATGGCTACACCTTC

D: TRBD1
J: TRBJ1-1
V: TRBV5-5
size: -
CDR3: CASSVGYRGTEAFF
DNA: TGTGCCAGCAGCGTAGGTTACAGGGGGACTGAAGCTTTCTTT

D: -
J: TRBJ2-5
V: TRBV11-2
size: once
CDR3: CASSGRPQGSPQETQYF
DNA: TGTGCCAGCAGCGGAAGGCCGCAGGGCAGTCCCCAAGAGACCCAGTACTTC

D: TRBD2
J: TRBJ2-3
V: TRBV5-1
size: -
CDR3: CASSGTSVADTQYF
DNA: TGCGCCAGCAGCGGGACTAGCGTCGCAGATACGCAGTATTTT

D: -
J: TRBJ2-2
V: TRBV7-8
size: -
CDR3: CASSPGAGNTGELFF
DNA: TGTGCCAGCAGTCCTGGGGCAGGGAACACCGGGGAGCTGTTTTTT

D: TRBD1
J: TRBJ2-3
V: TRBV11-2
size: -
CDR3: CASSPSGGLDTQYF
DNA: TGTGCCAGCAGCCCGTCAGGGGGCCTAGATACGCAGTATTTT

D: TRBD2
J: TRBJ2-7
V: TRBV13
size: -
CDR3: CASSYRGSRGDEQYF
DNA: TGTGCCAGCAGCTACCGGGGGTCCCGGGGGGACGAGCAGTACTTC

D: TRBD1
J: TRBJ1-2
V: TRBV7-8
size: -
CDR3: CASSARQGPTLYGYTF
DNA: TGTGCCAGCAGCGCTCGACAGGGGCCCACCCTCTATGGCTACACCTTC

D: -
J: TRBJ1-1
V: TRBV2
size: once
CDR3: CASSSGTTTTAFF
DNA: TGTGCCAGCAGTTCCGGGACAACCACGACAGCTTTCTTT

D: -
J: TRBJ1-5
V: TRBV6-5
size: -
CDR3: CASSYASGGNQPQHF
DNA: TGTGCCAGCAGTTACGCGTCAGGGGGCAATCAGCCCCAGCATTTT

D: TRBD2
J: TRBJ2-7
V: TRBV27
size: -
CDR3: CASSSYRPGGKSYEQYF
DNA: TGTGCCAGCAGCTCTTATCGCCCGGGGGGGAAGTCCTACGAGCAGTACTTC

D: -
J: TRBJ1-5
V: TRBV30
size: few
CDR3: CAWSRQLGRPQHF
DNA: TGTGCCTGGAGTCGACAGCTGGGCAGGCCCCAGCATTTT

D: -
J: TRBJ1-1
V: TRBV3-1/TRBV3-2
size: -
CDR3: CASSQLRQAQNTEAFF
DNA: TGTGCCAGCAGCCAATTAAGACAGGCTCAGAACACTGAAGCTTTCTTT

D: -
J: TRBJ1-6
V: TRBV6-5
size: few
CDR3: CASLAYGGRSPLHF
DNA: TGTGCCAGCTTGGCGTATGGGGGCAGATCACCCCTCCACTTT

D: -
J: TRBJ1-3
V: TRBV7-9
size: -
CDR3: CASSLGGVRSGNTIYF
DNA: TGTGCCAGCAGCTTAGGGGGGGTCCGCTCTGGAAACACCATATATTTT

D: -
J: TRBJ1-2
V: TRBV14
size: -
CDR3: CASSQGTGAQKSNYGYTF
DNA: TGTGCCAGCAGCCAAGGAACAGGAGCCCAGAAGTCGAACTATGGCTACACCTTC

D: TRBD1
J: TRBJ2-3
V: TRBV27
size: few
CDR3: CASSLSTDRGRLDTQYF
DNA: TGTGCCAGCAGTTTATCGACGGACAGGGGGCGGTTGGATACGCAGTATTTT

D: TRBD1
J: TRBJ2-7
V: TRBV7-2
size: -
CDR3: CASSPRQGRREQYF
DNA: TGTGCCAGCAGCCCAAGACAGGGCAGAAGGGAGCAGTACTTC

D: TRBD1
J: TRBJ1-2
V: TRBV6-6
size: once
CDR3: CASSPNPGQGFNYGYTF
DNA: TGTGCCAGCAGTCCAAATCCGGGACAGGGATTTAACTATGGCTACACCTTC

D: TRBD2
J: TRBJ2-2
V: TRBV3-1/TRBV3-2
size: -
CDR3: CASSPSGGATGELFF
DNA: TGTGCCAGCAGCCCTAGCGGGGGGGCCACCGGGGAGCTGTTTTTT